This TCR beta chain appears in the sequencing data of a study of post-analysis software for immune sequencing data. The TCR beta cDNA libraries contained unique molecular identifiers. Each CDR3 protein gets one entry after TCRdb re-called the PCR reads with MiXCR. The sample has some 700,000 distinct CDR3 sequences; approximately 60% are singletons. The CDR3 is 16 amino acids. CDR1 SGHTA and CDR2 FQGNSA come from the germline V gene. V lost 3 bases and J lost 5, with 19 bases in between. This clonotype was observed a handful of times. Its antigen is not identified. Points from the study as a whole: Among a few TRBV segments more frequent in patients than controls were TRBV5-6, TRBV5-1 and TRBV20-1.

The clonotype was recovered from a girl under 10 years old with multiple sclerosis. V usage is TRBV7-2 and J usage is TRBJ2-5; D may be TRBD1 or TRBD2 (7 bases each). Input material: blood. Here the CDR3 DNA reads TGTGCCAGCAGCTTGAAAGGGGGCGCGGGGGTGGAGACCCAGTACTTC. It translates to CASSLKGGAGVETQYF.